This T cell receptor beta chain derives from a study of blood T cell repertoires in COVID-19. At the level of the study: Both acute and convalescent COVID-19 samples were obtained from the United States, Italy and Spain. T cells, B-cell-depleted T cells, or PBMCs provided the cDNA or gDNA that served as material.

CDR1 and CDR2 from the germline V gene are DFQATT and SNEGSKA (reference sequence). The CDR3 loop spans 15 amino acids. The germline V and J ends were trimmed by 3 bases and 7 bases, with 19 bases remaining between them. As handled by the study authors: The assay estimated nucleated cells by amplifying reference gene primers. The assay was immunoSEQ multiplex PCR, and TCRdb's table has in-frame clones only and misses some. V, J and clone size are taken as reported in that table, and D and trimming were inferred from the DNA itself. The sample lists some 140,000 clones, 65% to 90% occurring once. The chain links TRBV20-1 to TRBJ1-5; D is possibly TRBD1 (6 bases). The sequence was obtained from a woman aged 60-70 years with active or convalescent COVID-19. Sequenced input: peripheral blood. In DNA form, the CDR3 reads TGCAGTGCTAGTCCCACAGGGATCTCCGGGCAGCCCCAGCATTTT. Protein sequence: CSASPTGISGQPQHF.